The source of this T cell receptor beta chain is a study of radiation and T cells in renal cell carcinoma (dated by TCRdb to 2020 to 2022). Notes on the research overall: A total of 53 samples underwent TCR beta sequencing, made up of 26 tumors and about 27 peripheral blood samples. The last blood draw happened 4 weeks after radiation, timed to coincide with nephrectomy. In the 53 samples combined, some 4 million unique CDR3 nucleotide sequences were found, encoding approximately 2,900,000 unique CDR3 amino acid sequences.

From the cysteine through the phenylalanine, the CDR3 covers 16 amino acids. The retained sequence is limited to the CDR3, 48 bases, with the frame set at the first base. At the junction V is shortened by 1 base and J by 0 bases, with 13 bases in between. From a lookup of the germline V gene, CDR1 and CDR2 are SGHDT and YYEEEE. Worth noting for this clone: Its antigen remains undetermined. Per-base quality was not reported, and no clone a single base away is much larger than it.

TCR beta libraries were generated from genomic DNA with the immunoSEQ kit, following the manufacturer's recommendations. For library preparation, a first multiplex PCR was performed with proprietary primers, followed by a second PCR in which unique barcodes were added, and bead cleanups were performed after each round. Each sample batch included a kit-provided positive control reaction and a negative control reaction. The final libraries were assessed on an Agilent 4200 TapeStation D1000 ScreenTape, pooled by volume, and quantified by qPCR. An Illumina NextSeq500 fitted with a MidOutput 150-cycle cartridge performed the sequencing, running 156 Read1 cycles and 15 Index1 cycles with the kit's custom primers. The pooled library was loaded at 0.9 to 1 pM, with a roughly 20% PhiX control spiked in. The study's processing was this. The vendor-processed data were analyzed in R, and a clonotype was defined as all T cells that share the same CDR3 nucleotide sequence. For clone abundance analyses, frequencies were normalized to the 10,000 most abundant clones per sample. Public T cell clones, which averaged fewer than five per sample, were removed prior to analysis. Tumor-enriched clonotypes and baseline blood-enriched clonotypes were defined as those with an abundance difference of at least 32-fold between compartments. A beta-binomial differential abundance model was used to identify clonotypes that were expanded or contracted between blood time points. Similarity between tumor and blood repertoires was quantified using the Baroni-Urbani and Buser coefficient, and groups were compared with two-tailed Wilcoxon tests in R. What TCRdb holds here is the immuneACCESS table cut down to in-frame rearrangements. Part of the clones is not present; checked against another copy, under half of the missing clones reflect an unresolved V gene, and the others are unexplained. The DNA gave D and trimming, while V, J and clone size come from that table. The sample table records approximately 80,000 clones; roughly nine tenths of these occur just once. 5% to 7.5% of the sample belongs to the ten largest clones.

Explained via the paper, the time point label denotes: blood 4 weeks post-SBRT, at nephrectomy. The treatment or condition label, read with the paper, signifies: 15 Gy SBRT to primary tumor, nephrectomy 4 weeks later. The samples were obtained from a clinical trial, where primary renal cell carcinomas were treated with 15 Gy stereotactic body radiation therapy and then removed by nephrectomy 4 weeks afterward. Serial peripheral blood from radiation-treated patients was sampled at baseline, 2 weeks and 4 weeks after SBRT to track tumor-enriched clonotypes. Every patient's renal cell carcinoma showed clear cell pathology. The QIAamp DNA Blood Mini Kit (Qiagen) was used to prepare genomic DNA for TCR sequencing. Samples were included in the analyses only if all quality control checks were passed. Study-level results and caveats: In blood, the top tumor clonotypes increased between baseline and 2 weeks post-radiation and then shrank by 4 weeks, which suggests that tumor-resident clones expanded only transiently. Changes in the blood repertoire were not tracked past 4 weeks after treatment. Because pretreatment tumor biopsies were not available, the study could not determine whether clonotypes were already present within the tumor at baseline. Because the trial had a single-armed design, the trial could not examine how radiation dose or scheduling affected the TCR repertoire.

The V and J segments used are TRBV5-6 and TRBJ1-1, with TRBD1 tentatively as D gene (5 bases match). The origin of this receptor is an older woman with renal cell carcinoma. The sequencing used blood, collected from a patient whose treatment included radiotherapy and nephrectomy. The nucleotides read TGTGCCAGCAGCTTGAACGGGGGACCCATGAACACTGAAGCTTTCTTT. The translation is CASSLNGGPMNTEAFF.